Below, 6 T cell receptor beta chains from the same sample are listed, as sequenced in a study of shared clonotypes between healthy human individuals. Sequenced by immunoSEQ multiplex PCR; TCRdb stores in-frame clones only, minus some. The sample carries 2 million to 2.5 million clones, around 92% recorded once. Specimen: naive CD4+ T cells from PBMCs. Specified subset: CD45RA+ positively selected. The receptors were sampled from a man between 18 and 29 years old in good health. Some clones in this sample may be carry-over from other donors' samples.

The chain links TRBV9 to TRBJ2-7; 8 bases are shared with TRBD2. The CDR3 has 14 residues. J was trimmed by 2 bases and V by 0 bases; bases with no gene match: 1. Germline assignment: CDR1 SGDLS and CDR2 YYNGEE. In nucleotides, the CDR3 is TGTGCCAGCAGCGTAGGACTAGCGCCCTACGAGCAGTACTTC. Encoded protein: CASSVGLAPYEQYF.

The chain links TRBV18 to TRBJ1-1; D ambiguous. The CDR3 is made up of 14 amino acids. Per the germline V gene, CDR1 is KGHSH and CDR2 is LQKENI. V lost 2 bases and J lost 6, with 13 bases in between. CDR3 nucleotides: TGTGCCAGCTCACCAACTAACAGCGGCCCTGAAGCTTTCTTT. Its protein product is CASSPTNSGPEAFF.

The V call is TRBV9, the J call TRBJ2-7; TRBD2 aligns across 11 bases. The CDR3 runs 19 residues. The germline gives CDR1 SGDLS, CDR2 YYNGEE. J was trimmed by 4 bases and V by 3 bases; bases with no gene match: 18. CDR3: CASSEDGGVSLAGGYEQYF. In DNA, the CDR3 is TGTGCCAGCAGCGAGGATGGAGGGGTAAGTTTAGCGGGAGGGTACGAGCAGTACTTC.

This clone was recorded once. The V and J genes are TRBV7-2 and TRBJ2-7; no definite D call. Trimming left V 3 bases short and J 4 bases short, with 10 bases between. Germline CDR1 is SGHTA and CDR2 is FQGNSA. The CDR3 is made up of 13 amino acids. In nucleotides, the CDR3 is TGTGCCAGCAGCTTCCAATATGGATACGAGCAGTACTTC. This encodes CASSFQYGYEQYF. The full variable domain, rest sourced from reference TRBV7-2 and TRBJ2-7, is GAGVSQSPSNKVTEKGKDVELRCDPISGHTALYWYRQSLGQGLEFLIYFQGNSAPDKSGLPSDRFSAERTGGSVSTLTIQRTQQEDSAVYLCASSFQYGYEQYFGPGTRLTVT.

This sequence joins TRBV19 and TRBJ2-1; D unresolved. The CDR3 extends over 16 amino acids. With 3 bases removed from V and 0 bases from J, the gap between germline ends came to 12 bases. Germline V CDR1 and CDR2: LNHDA, SQIVND (reference sequence). The CDR3 DNA sequence: TGTGCCAGTAGTATGGAAACAGCGAGCTCCTACAATGAGCAGTTCTTC. Its protein product is CASSMETASSYNEQFF.

The chain is built from TRBV18 and TRBJ1-1; TRBD1 might be the D (5 bases). This CDR3 has 16 residues. V gave up 2 bases and J gave up 1 base, with 14 bases separating them. Germline V lookup: CDR1 KGHSH, CDR2 LQKENI. CDR3 DNA: TGTGCCAGCTCACCATCCCTTCTGGGGACGAACACTGAAGCTTTCTTT. Encoded protein: CASSPSLLGTNTEAFF.